The present entry profiles one TCR beta chain with its context. Its antigen remains unknown. In TCRdb, the RT-PCR reads were re-called with MiXCR into one record per CDR3 protein. This table holds over 650,000 distinct CDR3 sequences, around a sixth found once. The sample comes from a study of response to subunit inactivated influenza vaccine. Study-level findings and limits: Few new T cells, the authors suggested, are recruited by each seasonal influenza vaccination.

Specimen: PBMCs from blood, collected roughly 5 days after vaccination. This clonotype was sampled from a man aged 50-60 years who received an inactivated influenza vaccine.

CDR3 sequence: CASSALETGELFF. The CDR3 coding sequence is TGTGCCAGCAGTGCCCTCGAAACCGGGGAGCTGTTTTTT. J is TRBJ2-2 and V is TRBV12-3 or TRBV12-4; no clear D. Trimming removed 5 bases at V and 5 bases at J, with 9 bases between. The CDR3 is 13 residues long.